This TCR beta chain stems from a study of T cell repertoires in cytomegalovirus infection. The ends were cut back, 5 bases at V and 6 bases at J, with 10 bases in the middle. CDR1 and CDR2 (germline): MDHEN, SYDVKM. The CDR3 totals 12 residues. TCRdb reprocessed the reads via MiXCR and lists one record per CDR3 protein. Found here are over 150,000 distinct CDR3 sequences, about 18% of them singletons; the top ten hold approximately 25%. The chain employs TRBV28 and TRBJ2-5; D gene ambiguous. Sequenced input: CD8+ T cells from PBMCs. This receptor was identified in a human donor in good health (CMV status not recorded). Some clones in this sample may be carry-over from other donors' samples. As DNA, the CDR3 is TGTGCCAGCAGTCCACTTAGGAAGACCCAGTACTTC. Its translation: CASSPLRKTQYF.